Shown below are 17 T cell receptor beta chains from a single sample sequenced in a study of blood T cells in healthy people across ages. Next came a second PCR, run for about 6 to 12 cycles, which used a sample-barcoded 5' primer along with a J-beta primer mix. TCRdb itself ran the 5' RACE reads through MiXCR, one entry per CDR3 protein. The sample lists around 790,000 distinct CDR3 sequences; under 45% were seen once. The sample consisted of blood. Receptors were obtained from a man aged 60 to 69 in good health.

Notes on this clonotype: The missing conserved phenylalanine or tryptophan at the end of this CDR3 makes a read error likely. Because the CDR3's place on the DNA is in doubt, the DNA is left out and the CDR3 is given as listed by TCRdb. This rearrangement joins TRBV7-4 to TRBJ2-7; the D call TRBD1 from the table was never checked on the DNA. CDR1 is SGHVT and CDR2 is SQSDAQ in the germline V gene. The CDR3 is made up of 16 amino acids, end residues included. The CDR3 sequence: CASSLVGHQKLLRAVL.

The V gene is TRBV28, the J gene TRBJ1-6, with D possibly TRBD1 on 5 matching bases. The CDR3 contains 15 residues. Trimming stripped 6 bases from V and 3 bases from J, with 12 bases between. The germline V gene has CDR1 MDHEN and CDR2 SYDVKM. This CDR3 reads CASRSYQGYNSPLHF. The DNA for the CDR3 is TGTGCCAGCAGGTCTTATCAGGGCTATAATTCACCCCTCCACTTT. Using reference TRBV28 and TRBJ1-6 for the parts outside the CDR3, the full variable domain is DVKVTQSSRYLVKRTGEKVFLECVQDMDHENMFWYRQDPGLGLRLIYFSYDVKMKEKGDIPEGYSVSREKKERFSLILESASTNQTSMYLCASRSYQGYNSPLHFGNGTRLTVT.

The chain employs TRBV6-2 or TRBV6-3 and TRBJ2-7; 7 bases line up with TRBD1. V was clipped by 5 bases and J by 6 bases; unmatched bases: 19. The CDR3 extends over 17 amino acids. CDR1 and CDR2 from the germline V gene are MNHEY and SVGEGT. CDR3 DNA: TGTGCCAGCAGTCCGTCCGGGACAGCGACTCCCCTGGGCGAGCAGTACTTC. Encoded protein: CASSPSGTATPLGEQYF.

V gene TRBV5-1 combines with J gene TRBJ1-1; 9 bases agree with TRBD1. Per germline, CDR1 SGHRS and CDR2 YFSETQ. CDR3 length: 16 amino acids. Trimming at V came to 0 bases and at J to 4 bases, leaving 7 bases not matched to a gene. CDR3 residues: CASSLDLQGAGTEAFF. CDR3 in DNA: TGCGCCAGCAGCTTGGATCTACAGGGGGCAGGCACTGAAGCTTTCTTT.

The CDR3: CASSKAGGQETQYF. The CDR3, as DNA: TGTGCCAGCAGCAAAGCGGGGGGACAAGAGACCCAGTACTTC. The V and J genes are TRBV7-9 and TRBJ2-5, with 9 bases identical to TRBD2. In germline, CDR1 is SEHNR, CDR2 FQNEAQ (reference sequence). J lost 2 bases, V lost 5 bases, and 3 bases had no gene match. The CDR3 loop spans 14 amino acids.

This chain connects TRBV30 to TRBJ1-1; a possible D gene is TRBD1 (6 bases). The germline V and J ends were trimmed by 2 bases and 3 bases, with 13 bases remaining between them. CDR3 length: 14 residues. Germline V gene lookup returns CDR1 GTSNPN and CDR2 SVGIG (reference sequence). As DNA, the CDR3 is TGTGCCTGGAGTTGGCCGGGGGCGGACACTGAAGCTTTCTTT. Amino acids: CAWSWPGADTEAFF. The complete variable domain, with remaining parts taken from reference TRBV30 and TRBJ1-1, reads SQTIHQWPATLVQPVGSPLSLECTVEGTSNPNLYWYRQAAGRGLQLLFYSVGIGQISSEVPQNLSASRPQDRQFILSSKKLLLSDSGFYLCAWSWPGADTEAFFGQGTRLTVV.

This clonotype came up many times. This chain joins TRBV28 and TRBJ1-5, with 7 bases lining up with TRBD1. Germline lookup yields CDR1 MDHEN and CDR2 SYDVKM. J gave up 11 bases and V 3 bases, and 4 bases lay outside the gene matches. This CDR3 region has 12 residues. Written as DNA, the CDR3 is TGTGCCAGCAGTTTCCTAGACAGGGCCCAGCATTTT. It specifies CASSFLDRAQHF.

The J gene is TRBJ2-6, the V gene TRBV7-9; 7 bases agree with TRBD1. The CDR3 consists of 19 residues. The ends lost 3 bases at V and 0 bases at J; junction bases unmatched: 11. The germline gives CDR1 SEHNR, CDR2 FQNEAQ (reference sequence). The CDR3 is CASSLSESGGSSGANVLTF. CDR3 DNA: TGTGCCAGCAGCTTGTCGGAGTCAGGGGGATCCTCTGGGGCCAACGTCCTGACTTTC.

A remark on this clonotype: A much larger clonotype is one base distant, so this may be a read error. The J gene is TRBJ2-7, the V gene TRBV4-3; D possibly corresponds to TRBD2 (6 bases). Germline CDR1 LGHNA, CDR2 YSLEER. This CDR3 has 15 amino acids. The CDR3 DNA sequence: TGCGCCAGCAGCCCCCGGACGGGACTCTCCTGCGAGCAGTACTTC. Translation: CASSPRTGLSCEQYF.

As for this clonotype: At one of its ends the junction is not consistent with the germline gene, which may arise from a read error. The chain is built from TRBV20-1 and TRBJ2-3, with D perhaps TRBD1 or TRBD2 (6 bases each). The length of the CDR3 is 15 residues. Per the germline V gene, CDR1 is DFQATT and CDR2 is SNEGSKA (reference sequence). DNA of the CDR3: TGCAGTGCTAAATCCCGCGGTGGGGGGCCAGATACGCGGTATTTT. Amino acids: CSAKSRGGGPDTRYF.

The chain employs TRBV6-6 and TRBJ2-2; D perhaps matches TRBD2 (5 bases). V shed 7 bases and J shed 7 bases, with 19 bases lying between them. CDR1 and CDR2 (germline): MNHNY, SVGAGI (reference sequence). The CDR3 spans 15 residues. The CDR3: CASTSTGYLYGELFF. The CDR3 DNA reads as TGTGCCAGCACCTCCACGGGGTACCTTTACGGGGAGCTGTTTTTT.

This chain links TRBV20-1 with TRBJ2-7; D ambiguous. Germline CDR1 is DFQATT and CDR2 is SNEGSKA (reference sequence). This CDR3 has 16 amino acids. V lost 0 bases and J 6 bases, leaving 21 bases between the germline ends. CDR3 loop: CSARDWLRMQESEQYF. The CDR3 DNA reads TGCAGTGCTAGAGATTGGTTGAGAATGCAGGAATCCGAGCAGTACTTC.

J is TRBJ2-7 and V is TRBV14; 7 bases map to TRBD2. The CDR3 length is 15 residues. Germline V lookup: CDR1 SGHDN, CDR2 FVKESK. The ends lost 4 bases at V and 2 bases at J; junction bases unmatched: 8. Here the CDR3 reads CASSPLGAGAYEQYF. Here the CDR3 DNA reads TGTGCCAGCAGCCCTCTCGGGGCGGGGGCCTACGAGCAGTACTTC.

This clonotype was detected only a few times. The chain carries TRBV13 and TRBJ2-5, with 14 bases identical to TRBD2. This CDR3 comprises 17 residues. Germline lookup yields CDR1 PRHDT and CDR2 FYEKMQ (reference sequence). Germline trimming cut 5 bases from V and 2 bases from J; bases unmatched to any gene: 7. The chain's CDR3 is CASSGGLAGANQETQYF. The CDR3 bases are TGTGCCAGCAGCGGGGGACTAGCGGGGGCAAATCAAGAGACCCAGTACTTC.

This clonotype came up once. The chain carries TRBV27 and TRBJ2-7, with TRBD1 identical over 8 bases. V lost 5 bases to trimming and J lost 3 bases; unmatched junction nucleotides: 12. Germline V gives CDR1 MNHEY, CDR2 SMNVEV (reference sequence). CDR3 length: 16 amino acids. This chain's CDR3 is CASSIYPGGEVYEQYF. Here the CDR3 DNA reads TGTGCCAGCAGTATCTACCCAGGGGGCGAGGTCTACGAGCAGTACTTC.

In its sample, this clonotype was seen a few times. This rearrangement joins TRBV7-8 to TRBJ2-7; TRBD2 agrees at 7 bases. TRBJ2-5 explains the end of the DNA better; the J call may be wrong. The CDR3 runs 14 residues. Per germline, CDR1 SGHVS and CDR2 FQNEAQ. CDR3 bases: TGTGCCAGCAGCTTAGGAGCGGGGAGTCAGACCCAGTACTTC. Amino acids: CASSLGAGSQTQYF.

This clonotype was seen repeatedly, ten times or more. The gene calls are TRBV4-3 and TRBJ2-1; D gene ambiguous. V gave up 0 bases and J gave up 12 bases, with 12 bases separating them. The CDR3 contains 13 residues. Germline lookup yields CDR1 LGHNA and CDR2 YSLEER. The CDR3: CASSQEYTGVQFF. The CDR3 coding sequence is TGCGCCAGCAGCCAAGAATATACCGGTGTGCAGTTCTTC.